This TCR beta chain is from a study of regulatory T cells in long-lasting Graves disease. Study outcomes and limitations: Analysis covered peripheral blood alone, not thyroid tissue.

This clonotype has a count of ten or more. Antigen: not known. V gave up 0 bases and J gave up 7 bases, with 9 bases separating them. Germline CDR1 is MNHEY and CDR2 is SVGEGT. The CDR3 is 13 amino acids. In building TCR beta libraries, iRepertoire HTBI primers were used together with Arm-PCR of CDR3 regions. In TCRdb, the multiplex PCR reads were re-called with MiXCR into one record per CDR3 protein. The data contain 600,000 to 650,000 distinct CDR3 sequences, 15% to 20% of them seen just once; the ten biggest clones take up more than 15%. Time point described: newly diagnosed GD, antithyroid drugs for less than 3 months. PBMCs provided the RNA from which the TCR library was made. EDTA tubes were used for drawing approximately 9 milliliters of peripheral blood. The same sample was also used in a study of T cells in Graves' hyperthyroidism and ophthalmopathy. That work adds: Thyroid ultrasound and orbital computed tomography, with clinical symptoms and serum thyroxine and TRAb, informed diagnoses. Carried out on the TCR CDR3, a first-round RT-PCR used the HTBI primer set.

The J gene is TRBJ1-2, the V gene TRBV6-2 or TRBV6-3, with TRBD1 as a possible D gene (6 bases). This specimen consisted of peripheral blood mononuclear cells (PBMCs), obtained at new diagnosis, from a patient treated with antithyroid drugs. The receptor comes from a woman aged 25 to 45 with Graves disease. The CDR3 sequence: CASSYSRGSGYTF. As DNA, the CDR3 is TGTGCCAGCAGTTACTCGAGGGGGTCTGGCTACACCTTC.